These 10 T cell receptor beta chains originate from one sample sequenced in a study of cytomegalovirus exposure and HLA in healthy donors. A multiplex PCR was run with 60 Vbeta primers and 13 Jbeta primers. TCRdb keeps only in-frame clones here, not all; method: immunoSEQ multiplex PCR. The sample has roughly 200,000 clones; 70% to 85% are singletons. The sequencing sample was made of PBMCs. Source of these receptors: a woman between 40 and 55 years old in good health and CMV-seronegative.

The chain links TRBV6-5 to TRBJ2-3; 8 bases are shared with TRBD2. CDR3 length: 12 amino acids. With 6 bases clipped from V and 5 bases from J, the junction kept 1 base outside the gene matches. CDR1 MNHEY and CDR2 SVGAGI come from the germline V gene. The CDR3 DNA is TGTGCCAGCAGACTAGCGGAAGATACGCAGTATTTT. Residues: CASRLAEDTQYF.

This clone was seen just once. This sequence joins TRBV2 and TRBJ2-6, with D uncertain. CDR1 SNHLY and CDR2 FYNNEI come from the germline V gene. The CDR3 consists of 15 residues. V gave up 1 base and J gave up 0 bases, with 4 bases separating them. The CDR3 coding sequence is TGTGCCAGCAGTGAAGTCTACTCTGGGGCCAACGTCCTGACTTTC. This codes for CASSEVYSGANVLTF.

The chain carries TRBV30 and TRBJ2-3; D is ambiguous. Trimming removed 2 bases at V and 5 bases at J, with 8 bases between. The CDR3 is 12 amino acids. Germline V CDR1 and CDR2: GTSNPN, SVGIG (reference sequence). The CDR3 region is CAWSPNGDTQYF. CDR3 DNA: TGTGCCTGGAGTCCTAATGGAGATACGCAGTATTTT.

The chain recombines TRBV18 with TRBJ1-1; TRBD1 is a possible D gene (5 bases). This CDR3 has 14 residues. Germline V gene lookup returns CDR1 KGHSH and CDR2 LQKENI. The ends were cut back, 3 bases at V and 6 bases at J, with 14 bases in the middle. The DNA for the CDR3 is TGTGCCAGCTCACCCGGGCCGTTGGGGCCTGAAGCTTTCTTT. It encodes CASSPGPLGPEAFF.

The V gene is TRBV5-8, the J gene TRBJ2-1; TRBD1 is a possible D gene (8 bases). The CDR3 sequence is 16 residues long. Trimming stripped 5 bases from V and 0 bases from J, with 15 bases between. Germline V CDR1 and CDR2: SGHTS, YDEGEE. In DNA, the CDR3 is TGTGCCAGCAGATCTTACAGGGGGGGCTCCTACAATGAGCAGTTCTTC. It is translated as CASRSYRGGSYNEQFF.

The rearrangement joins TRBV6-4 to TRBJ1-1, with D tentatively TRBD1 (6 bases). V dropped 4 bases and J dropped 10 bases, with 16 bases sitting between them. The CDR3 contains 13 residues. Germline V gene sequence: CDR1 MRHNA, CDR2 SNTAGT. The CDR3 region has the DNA TGTGCCAGCAGTGCCGAACCCGGGGGGCGAGCTTTCTTT. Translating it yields CASSAEPGGRAFF.

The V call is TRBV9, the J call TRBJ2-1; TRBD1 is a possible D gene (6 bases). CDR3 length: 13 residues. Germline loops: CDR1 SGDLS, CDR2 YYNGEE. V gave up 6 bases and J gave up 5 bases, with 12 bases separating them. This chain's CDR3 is CASKGGSDNEQFF. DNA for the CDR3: TGTGCCAGCAAAGGGGGTTCCGACAATGAGCAGTTCTTC.

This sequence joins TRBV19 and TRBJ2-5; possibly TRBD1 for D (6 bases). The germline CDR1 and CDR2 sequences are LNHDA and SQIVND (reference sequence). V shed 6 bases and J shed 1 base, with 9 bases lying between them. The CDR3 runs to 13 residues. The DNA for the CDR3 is TGTGCCAGTAGCACAGGGACCCAAGAGACCCAGTACTTC. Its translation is CASSTGTQETQYF.

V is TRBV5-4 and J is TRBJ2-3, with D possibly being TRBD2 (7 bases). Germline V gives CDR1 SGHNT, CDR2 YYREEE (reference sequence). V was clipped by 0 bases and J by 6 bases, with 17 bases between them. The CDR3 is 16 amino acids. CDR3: CASSLEGGGRSDTQYF. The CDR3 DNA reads TGTGCCAGCAGCTTGGAGGGGGGGGGCCGATCGGATACGCAGTATTTT.

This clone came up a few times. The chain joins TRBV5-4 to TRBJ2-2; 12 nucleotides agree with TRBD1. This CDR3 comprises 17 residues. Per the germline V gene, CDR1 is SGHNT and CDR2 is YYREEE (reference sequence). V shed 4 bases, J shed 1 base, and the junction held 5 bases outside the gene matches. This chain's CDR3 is CASSPGQGAMNTGELFF. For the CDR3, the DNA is TGTGCCAGCAGCCCGGGACAGGGGGCGATGAACACCGGGGAGCTGTTTTTT.